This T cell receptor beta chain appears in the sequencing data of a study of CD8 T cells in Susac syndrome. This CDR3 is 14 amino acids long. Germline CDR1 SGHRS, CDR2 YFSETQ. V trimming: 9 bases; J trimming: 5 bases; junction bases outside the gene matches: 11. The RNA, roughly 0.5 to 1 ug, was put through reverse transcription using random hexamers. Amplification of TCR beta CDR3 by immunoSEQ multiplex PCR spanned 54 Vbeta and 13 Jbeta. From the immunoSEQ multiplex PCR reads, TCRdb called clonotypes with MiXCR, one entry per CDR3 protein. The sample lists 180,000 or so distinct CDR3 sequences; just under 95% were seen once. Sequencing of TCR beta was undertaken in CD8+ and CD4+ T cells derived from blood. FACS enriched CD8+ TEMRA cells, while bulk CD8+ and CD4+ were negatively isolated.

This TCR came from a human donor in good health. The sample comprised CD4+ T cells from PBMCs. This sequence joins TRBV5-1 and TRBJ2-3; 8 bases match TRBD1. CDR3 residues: CATRPGQAGDTQYF. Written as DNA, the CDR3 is TGCGCCACCCGCCCGGGACAGGCCGGAGATACGCAGTATTTT.